What follows are 9 T cell receptor beta chains derived from one specimen sequenced in a study of blood T cell repertoires in COVID-19. Method: immunoSEQ multiplex PCR; TCRdb's copy keeps in-frame clones and lacks some. The table has roughly 150,000 clones, more than 65% seen once. Sequenced: PBMCs or T cells enriched from blood (not recorded which). The receptors stem from a woman between 40 and 55 years old with acute COVID-19.

V is TRBV7-2 and J is TRBJ2-1; 7 bases match TRBD2. J was trimmed by 7 bases and V by 6 bases; bases with no gene match: 21. CDR3 size: 18 residues. Germline V gene lookup returns CDR1 SGHTA and CDR2 FQGNSA. CDR3 region: CASRLDATGLPIGNEQFF. DNA for the CDR3: TGTGCCAGCAGGCTCGATGCAACGGGACTACCCATAGGGAATGAGCAGTTCTTC.

The V gene is TRBV7-9, the J gene TRBJ2-2, with 10 bases aligning to TRBD1. The V gene's germline CDR1 is SEHNR and CDR2 FQNEAQ (reference sequence). The CDR3 has 14 amino acids. V lost 5 bases, J lost 8 bases, and 5 bases stayed unmatched. The CDR3 bases are TGTGCCAGCAGCCCGACAGGGGGCAGGGGGGAGCTGTTTTTT. It specifies CASSPTGGRGELFF.

The chain carries TRBV19 and TRBJ2-3; 8 bases are a match to TRBD1. CDR1 LNHDA and CDR2 SQIVND come from the germline V gene (reference sequence). The CDR3 is 17 amino acids. The ends lost 6 bases at V and 0 bases at J; junction bases unmatched: 11. The chain's CDR3 is CASSLTGALSSTDTQYF. The CDR3 region has the DNA TGTGCCAGTAGCTTGACAGGGGCCCTCTCCAGCACAGATACGCAGTATTTT.

The chain carries TRBV10-1 and TRBJ2-1, with 8 nucleotides matching TRBD2. Trimming removed 3 bases from V and 7 bases from J; junction bases left unmatched: 8. Per the germline V gene, CDR1 is WNHNN and CDR2 is SYGVQD (reference sequence). This CDR3 comprises 15 residues. DNA for the CDR3: TGCGCCAGCAGTGACGCGGGAGGTTTTTCTAATGAGCAGTTCTTC. This translates into CASSDAGGFSNEQFF.

The chain is built from TRBV27 and TRBJ1-2, with TRBD1 identical over 8 bases. The V gene end was trimmed by 0 bases and the J gene end by 6 bases; junction bases not matched to a gene: 18. The CDR3 runs to 19 residues. Per the germline V gene, CDR1 is MNHEY and CDR2 is SMNVEV (reference sequence). This CDR3 reads CASSLSYHTFGQGLHGYTF. The CDR3, as DNA: TGTGCCAGCAGTTTATCGTATCACACATTCGGACAGGGTTTGCATGGCTACACCTTC.

The V and J genes are TRBV7-9 and TRBJ2-7; D remains ambiguous. The germline V gene has CDR1 SEHNR and CDR2 FQNEAQ (reference sequence). Between the trimmed V and J ends, which lost 5 bases and 5 bases, there was a span of 16 bases. The CDR3 is 14 residues long. The CDR3: CASSPISAAHEQYF. The CDR3, as DNA: TGTGCCAGCAGCCCGATTAGTGCGGCCCACGAGCAGTACTTC.

This chain uses TRBV20-1 with TRBJ2-7; D is ambiguous. Trimming removed 3 bases from V and 9 bases from J, with 6 bases in between. The germline CDR1 and CDR2 sequences are DFQATT and SNEGSKA (reference sequence). The CDR3 length is 9 residues. The CDR3: CSARLGQYV. CDR3 sequence (DNA): TGCAGTGCTAGGCTCGGGCAGTACGTC.

V usage is TRBV20-1 and J usage is TRBJ2-7; a weak D match, TRBD1 (6 bases). Germline-derived CDR1 and CDR2 are DFQATT and SNEGSKA (reference sequence). Trimming left V 3 bases short and J 3 bases short, with 15 bases between. The CDR3 is made up of 14 amino acids. The chain's CDR3 is CSASSSGELYEQYF. The CDR3 DNA sequence: TGCAGTGCTAGTTCATCAGGGGAACTCTACGAGCAGTACTTC.

The CDR3 coding sequence is TGTGCCAGCAACCCACGAACCTCCCGGCAGGGGGGTGGCTACACCTTC. It specifies CASNPRTSRQGGGYTF. The chain is built from TRBV2 and TRBJ1-2, with TRBD1 matching over 7 bases. CDR1 is SNHLY and CDR2 is FYNNEI in the germline V gene. The J segment lost 7 bases and the V segment lost 7 bases, leaving 18 bases of the junction unmatched. The CDR3 contains 16 residues.